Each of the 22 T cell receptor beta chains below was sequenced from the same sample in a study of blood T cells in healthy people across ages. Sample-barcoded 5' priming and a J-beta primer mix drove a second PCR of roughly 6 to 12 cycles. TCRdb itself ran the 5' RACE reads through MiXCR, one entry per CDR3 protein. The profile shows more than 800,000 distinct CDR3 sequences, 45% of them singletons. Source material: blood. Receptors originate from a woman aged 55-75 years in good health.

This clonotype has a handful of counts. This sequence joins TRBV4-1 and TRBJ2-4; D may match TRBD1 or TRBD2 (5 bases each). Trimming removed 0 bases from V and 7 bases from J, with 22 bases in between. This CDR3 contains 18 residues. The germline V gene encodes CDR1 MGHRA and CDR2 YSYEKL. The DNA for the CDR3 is TGCGCCAGCAGCCAAGATGAGGGAACCGGGACGGGAACTAACATTCAGTACTTC. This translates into CASSQDEGTGTGTNIQYF.

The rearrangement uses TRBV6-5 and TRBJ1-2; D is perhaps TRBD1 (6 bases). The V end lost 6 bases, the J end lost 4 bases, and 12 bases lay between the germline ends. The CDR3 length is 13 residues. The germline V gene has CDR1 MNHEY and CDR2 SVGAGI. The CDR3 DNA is TGTGCCAGCAGACTGGACAGAAGCTATGGCTACACCTTC. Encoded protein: CASRLDRSYGYTF.

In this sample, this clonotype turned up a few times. CDR3 coding DNA: TGTGCCAGCATACCTAGCGGGAGGGCAAATGAGCAGTTCTTC. Residues: CASIPSGRANEQFF. The V gene is TRBV25-1, the J gene TRBJ2-1; 12 bases agree with TRBD2. The J segment lost 7 bases and the V segment lost 7 bases, leaving 5 bases of the junction unmatched. Germline V CDR1 and CDR2: MGHDK, SYGVNS. This CDR3 has 14 amino acids.

CDR3 in DNA: TGTGCCAGCAGCTCAACGTCTTCCTACGAGCGGTACTTC. Its protein is CASSSTSSYERYF. J is TRBJ2-4 and V is TRBV7-9; the D is unclear. Germline V CDR1 and CDR2: SEHNR, FQNEAQ (reference sequence). This CDR3 is 13 amino acids long. The V and J ends lost 4 bases and 15 bases respectively, with 19 bases between them. The variable domain in full, with the rest retrieved from reference TRBV7-9 and TRBJ2-4, is DTGVSQNPRHKITKRGQNVTFRCDPISEHNRLYWYRQTLGQGPEFLTYFQNEAQLEKSRLLSDRFSAERPKGSFSTLEIQRTEQGDSAMYLCASSSTSSYERYFGAGTRLSVL.

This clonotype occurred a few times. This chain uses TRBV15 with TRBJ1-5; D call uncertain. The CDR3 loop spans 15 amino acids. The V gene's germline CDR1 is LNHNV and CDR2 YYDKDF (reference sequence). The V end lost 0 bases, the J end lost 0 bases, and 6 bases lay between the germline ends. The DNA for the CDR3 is TGTGCCACCAGCAGAGACGGTTATAGCAATCAGCCCCAGCATTTT. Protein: CATSRDGYSNQPQHF.

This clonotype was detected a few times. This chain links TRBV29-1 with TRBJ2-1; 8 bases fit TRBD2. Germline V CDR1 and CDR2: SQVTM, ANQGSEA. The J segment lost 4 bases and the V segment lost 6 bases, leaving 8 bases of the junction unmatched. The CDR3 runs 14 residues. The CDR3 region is CSVAAGAGYNEQFF. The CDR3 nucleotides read TGCAGCGTGGCAGCGGGAGCGGGGTACAATGAGCAGTTCTTC.

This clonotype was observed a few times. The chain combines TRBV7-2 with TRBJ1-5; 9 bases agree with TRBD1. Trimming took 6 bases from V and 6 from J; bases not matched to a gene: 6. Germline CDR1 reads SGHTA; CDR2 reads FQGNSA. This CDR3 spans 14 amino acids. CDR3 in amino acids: CASSLRQGGQPQHF. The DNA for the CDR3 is TGTGCCAGCAGTTTAAGACAGGGGGGTCAGCCCCAGCATTTT.

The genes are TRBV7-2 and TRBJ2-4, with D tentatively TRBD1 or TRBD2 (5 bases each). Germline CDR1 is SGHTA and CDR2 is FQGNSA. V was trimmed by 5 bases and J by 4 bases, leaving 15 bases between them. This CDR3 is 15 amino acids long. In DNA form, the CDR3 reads TGTGCCAGCAGCCCGAGGGGTGGCGGGAAAAACATTCAGTACTTC. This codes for CASSPRGGGKNIQYF.

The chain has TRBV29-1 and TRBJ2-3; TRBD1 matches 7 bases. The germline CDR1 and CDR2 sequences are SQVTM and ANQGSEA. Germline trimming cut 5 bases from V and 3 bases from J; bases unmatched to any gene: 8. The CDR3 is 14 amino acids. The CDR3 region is CSVPPGGETDTQYF. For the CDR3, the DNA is TGCAGCGTTCCGCCAGGGGGTGAGACAGATACGCAGTATTTT.

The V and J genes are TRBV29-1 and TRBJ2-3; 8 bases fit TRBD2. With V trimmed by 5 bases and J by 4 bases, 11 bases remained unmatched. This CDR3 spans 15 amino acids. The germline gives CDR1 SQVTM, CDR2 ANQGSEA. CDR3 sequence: CSVSVPAGVADTQYF. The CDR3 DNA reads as TGCAGCGTTTCGGTTCCAGCGGGAGTGGCAGATACGCAGTATTTT.

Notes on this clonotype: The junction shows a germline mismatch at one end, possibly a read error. In DNA, the CDR3 is TGTGCCATCAGGGGACAGGGGACTCCTGAGCAATTCTTC. Translating gives CAIRGQGTPEQFF. The chain uses TRBV10-3 and TRBJ2-1; 10 bases align to TRBD1. Germline-derived CDR1 and CDR2 are ENHRY and SYGVKD. The CDR3 has 13 residues.

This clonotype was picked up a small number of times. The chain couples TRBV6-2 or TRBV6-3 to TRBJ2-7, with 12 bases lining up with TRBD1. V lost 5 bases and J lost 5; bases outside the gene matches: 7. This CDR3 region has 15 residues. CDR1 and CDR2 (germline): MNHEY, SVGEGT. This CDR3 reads CASSTRGTGGDEQYF. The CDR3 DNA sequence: TGTGCCAGCAGTACCAGGGGGACAGGGGGCGACGAGCAGTACTTC.

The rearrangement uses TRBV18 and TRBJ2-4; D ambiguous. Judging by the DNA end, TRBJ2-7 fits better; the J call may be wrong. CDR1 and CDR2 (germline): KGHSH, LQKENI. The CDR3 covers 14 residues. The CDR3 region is CASSPPSPPYEQYF. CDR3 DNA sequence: TGTGCCAGCTCACCACCGAGCCCACCCTACGAGCAGTACTTC.

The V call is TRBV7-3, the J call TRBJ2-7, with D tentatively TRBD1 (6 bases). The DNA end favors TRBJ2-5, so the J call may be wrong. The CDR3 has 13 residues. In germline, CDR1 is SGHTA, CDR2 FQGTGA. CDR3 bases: TGTGCCAGCAGCTTAGAGCGAGGGGGGACCCAGTACTTC. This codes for CASSLERGGTQYF.

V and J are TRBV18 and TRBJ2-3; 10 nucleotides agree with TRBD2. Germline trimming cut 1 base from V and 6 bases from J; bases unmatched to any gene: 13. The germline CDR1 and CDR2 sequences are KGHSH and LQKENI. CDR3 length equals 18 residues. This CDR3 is CASSPLYDLAGVGDTQYF. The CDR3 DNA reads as TGTGCCAGCTCACCACTATATGACCTAGCGGGAGTTGGGGATACGCAGTATTTT.

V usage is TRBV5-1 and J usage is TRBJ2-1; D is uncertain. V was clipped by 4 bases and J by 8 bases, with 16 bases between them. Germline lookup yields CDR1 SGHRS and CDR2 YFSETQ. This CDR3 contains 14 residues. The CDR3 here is CASSRFKEADEQFF. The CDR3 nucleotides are TGCGCCAGCAGCCGCTTTAAGGAAGCCGATGAGCAGTTCTTC.

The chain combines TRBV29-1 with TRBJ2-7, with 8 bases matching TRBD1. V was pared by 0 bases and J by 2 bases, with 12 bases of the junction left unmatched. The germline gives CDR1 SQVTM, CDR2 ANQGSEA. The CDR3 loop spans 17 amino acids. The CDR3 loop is CSVEDWEGDRGTYEQYF. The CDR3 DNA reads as TGCAGCGTTGAAGATTGGGAAGGAGACAGGGGTACCTACGAGCAGTACTTC.

The DNA for the CDR3 is TGCGCCAGCAGCTCCCGACAAAGGATCCCTCTCGATGAGCAGTTCTTC. Its translation: CASSSRQRIPLDEQFF. The chain uses TRBV5-1 and TRBJ2-1; the D is unclear. Germline V lookup: CDR1 SGHRS, CDR2 YFSETQ. The ends were cut back, 3 bases at V and 8 bases at J, with 21 bases in the middle. The CDR3 sequence is 16 residues long.

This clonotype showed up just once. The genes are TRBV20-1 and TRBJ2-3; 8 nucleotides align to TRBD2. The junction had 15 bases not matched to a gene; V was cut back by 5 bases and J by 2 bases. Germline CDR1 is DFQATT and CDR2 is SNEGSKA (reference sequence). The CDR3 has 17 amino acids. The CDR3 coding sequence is TGCAGTGCTGAAGGGGGATTAGCGGGGCAGACCACAGATACGCAGTATTTT. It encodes CSAEGGLAGQTTDTQYF.

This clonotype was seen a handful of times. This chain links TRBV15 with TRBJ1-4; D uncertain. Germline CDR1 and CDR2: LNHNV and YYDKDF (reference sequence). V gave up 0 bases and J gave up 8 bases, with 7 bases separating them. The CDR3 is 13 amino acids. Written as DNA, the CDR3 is TGTGCCACCAGCAGAGATCCAGGCGAAAAACTGTTTTTT. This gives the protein CATSRDPGEKLFF.

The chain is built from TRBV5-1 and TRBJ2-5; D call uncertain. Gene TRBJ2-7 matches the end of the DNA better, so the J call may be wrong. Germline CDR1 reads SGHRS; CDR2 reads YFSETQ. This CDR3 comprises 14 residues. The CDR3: CASSLSRWSYEQYF. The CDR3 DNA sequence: TGCGCCAGCAGCTTGAGTCGGTGGTCCTACGAGCAGTACTTC.

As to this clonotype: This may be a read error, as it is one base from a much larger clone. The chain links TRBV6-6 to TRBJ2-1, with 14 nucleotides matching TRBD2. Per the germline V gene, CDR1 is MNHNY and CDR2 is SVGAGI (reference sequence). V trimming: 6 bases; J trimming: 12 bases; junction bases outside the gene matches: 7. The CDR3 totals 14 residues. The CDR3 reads CASRGLAGVDGQFF. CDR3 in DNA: TGTGCCAGCAGGGGACTAGCGGGAGTGGATGGGCAGTTCTTC.